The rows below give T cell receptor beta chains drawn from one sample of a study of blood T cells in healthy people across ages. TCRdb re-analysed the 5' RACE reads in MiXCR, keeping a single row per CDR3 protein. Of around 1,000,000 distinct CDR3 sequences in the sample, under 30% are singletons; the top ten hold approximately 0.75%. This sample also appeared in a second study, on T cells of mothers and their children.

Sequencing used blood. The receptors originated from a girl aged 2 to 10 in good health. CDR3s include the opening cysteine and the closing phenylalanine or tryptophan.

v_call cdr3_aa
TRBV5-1 CASSLGDRATNEKLFF
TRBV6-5 CASSYARDSANEQYF
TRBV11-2 CASSPDRPHTQYF
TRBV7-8 CASSPGTSGYTDTQYF
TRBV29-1 CSVFREDYGYAF
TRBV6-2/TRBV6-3 CASMEGTYTEAFF
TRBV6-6 CASRGVSSTDTQYF
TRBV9 CASSIGTSDYEQYF
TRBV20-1 CSATDDRGPLNEQFF
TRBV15 CATSRDSRTTGNQPQHF
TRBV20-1 CSASGTGGIGYGYTF
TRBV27 CASSFKGTNTEAFF
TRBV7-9 CASSSRVGAGGREKLFF
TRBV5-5 CASTGTGGRAGYTF
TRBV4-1 CASSQMGLAKVETQYF
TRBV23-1 CASSHRLGAGSSYNEQFF
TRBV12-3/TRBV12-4 CASSWGLAGISEQFF
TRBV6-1 CASSEPYLRDIGYEQYF
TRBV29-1 CSDRTGNTEAFF
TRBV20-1 CSAVAGGIDTQYF
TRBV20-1 CSARDGGAGETQYF
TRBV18 CASSRKGGAGYTF
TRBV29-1 CSVPTGRVSYNEQFF
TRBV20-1 CSASIPGRQETQYF
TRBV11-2 CASSGAASLYNEQFF
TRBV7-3 CASSSLTQGTQYF
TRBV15 CATSSVQGNGYTF
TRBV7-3 CASSRDPNNEQFF
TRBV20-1 CSARDRTGRIGPLHF
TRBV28 CASSLRKTGQQETQYF
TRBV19 CASANGGSGTEAFF
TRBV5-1 CASRVDRRGGYTF
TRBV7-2 CASSLGRGPDTQYF
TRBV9 CASSAGDPRAYEQYF
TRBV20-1 CSASPSGLAGGWDTDTQYF
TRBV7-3 CASSRTSGSDNEQFF
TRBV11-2 CASSRGEGARWTNTQYF
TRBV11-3 CASSLRGSPNYGYTF
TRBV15 CATSRDIFRGAGGNNEQFF
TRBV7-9 CASSLEWERQPQHF
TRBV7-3 CASSVSSSSGNTIYF
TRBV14 CASSRGRTFEQFF
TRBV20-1 CSARDQLDIQYF
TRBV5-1 CASSPKAGLAGNEQFF
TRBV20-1 CSARLEDTQYF
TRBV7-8 CASRSPGGTSVYEQYF
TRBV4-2 CATSTVGTDTQYF
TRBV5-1 CASSSRTASSYEQYF
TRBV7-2 CASSFNGRNTEAFF
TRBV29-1 CSVRLAGTYEQYF
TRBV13 CASSLVRKGGRYNEQFF
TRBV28 CASKAPTVDIQYF
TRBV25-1 CASRQLDTDTQYF
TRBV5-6 CASSFGQSKSSTDTQYF
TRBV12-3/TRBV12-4 CASSFLFSGYTF
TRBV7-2 CASSPWGHVLDTQYF
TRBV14 CASSQVSVYNEQFF